This T cell receptor beta chain was sequenced for a study of control samples from healthy donors and cancer patients. This table comes from immunoSEQ multiplex PCR, and its TCRdb copy is limited to in-frame clones, with some not included. The sample yields about 160,000 clones, just under 95% seen once. Trimming shortened V by 4 bases and J by 9 bases, and 13 bases separated the two germline ends. This CDR3 region has 13 residues. Germline V gene lookup returns CDR1 LGHDT and CDR2 YNNKEL (reference sequence). The sequence derives from a woman aged 35 to 49 in good health. Sequencing was performed on blood. The rearrangement uses TRBV3-1 (or the pseudogene TRBV3-2) and TRBJ2-1; D may be TRBD1 or TRBD2 (6 bases each). The DNA for the CDR3 is TGTGCCAGCAGCCGGTCCGGGGGCGGTGAGCAGTTCTTC. Its translation: CASSRSGGGEQFF.